This T cell receptor (beta chain) was recorded in a study of blood T cells in healthy people across ages. A second about 6 to 12 cycle PCR used barcoded and J-beta primers. Each CDR3 protein gets one entry after TCRdb re-called the 5' RACE reads with MiXCR. The table has approximately 830,000 distinct CDR3 sequences, roughly 60% seen once; the top ten hold 28%. Germline V gene data show CDR1 as SQVTM and CDR2 as ANQGSEA. The CDR3 spans 11 residues. The trim removed 5 bases at V and 13 bases at J, leaving 7 bases unmatched. The sequencing sample was made of blood. The clonotype was recovered from a man aged 25 to 40 in good health. The chain carries TRBV29-1 and TRBJ2-4; 8 bases fit TRBD2. This CDR3 reads CSVYGGVEQYF. The CDR3 nucleotides are TGCAGCGTTTACGGGGGGGTTGAGCAGTACTTC.